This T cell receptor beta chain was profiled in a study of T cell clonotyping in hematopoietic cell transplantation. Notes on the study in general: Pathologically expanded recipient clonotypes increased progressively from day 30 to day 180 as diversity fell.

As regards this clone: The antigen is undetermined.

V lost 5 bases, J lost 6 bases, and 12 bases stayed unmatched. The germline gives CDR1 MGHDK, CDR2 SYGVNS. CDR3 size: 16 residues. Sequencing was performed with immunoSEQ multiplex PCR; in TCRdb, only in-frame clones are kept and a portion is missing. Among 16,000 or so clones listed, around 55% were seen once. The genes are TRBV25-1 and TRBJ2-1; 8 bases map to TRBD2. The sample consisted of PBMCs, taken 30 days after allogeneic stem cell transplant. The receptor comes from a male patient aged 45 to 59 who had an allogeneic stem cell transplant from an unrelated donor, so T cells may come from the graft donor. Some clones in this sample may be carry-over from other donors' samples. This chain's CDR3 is CASSMAGLAGLNEQFF. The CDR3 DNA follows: TGTGCCAGCAGTATGGCCGGACTAGCAGGCCTCAATGAGCAGTTCTTC.